A selection of T cell receptor beta chains follows, all from one sample in a study of CD8 T cells in Susac syndrome. One entry per CDR3 protein, called by TCRdb with MiXCR from the immunoSEQ multiplex PCR reads. This sample has 300,000 or so distinct CDR3 sequences, with 90% to 95% found just once. The sample comprised CD4+ T cells from PBMCs. These receptors were obtained from a human donor with multiple sclerosis. Each CDR3 is given with its conserved first and last residue. The D gene is left open where the match is weak. The size entry is marked missing in some rows and otherwise reads once, few, many or a size class.

TRBV19	TRBJ2-7	.	TRBD2	CASSIGGLAGADEQYF	TGTGCCAGTAGTATTGGGGGACTAGCGGGAGCGGACGAGCAGTACTTC
TRBV6-1	TRBJ2-3	.	.	CAISEPGQTSDTQYF	TGTGCCATCAGTGAACCGGGACAAACTTCAGATACGCAGTATTTT
TRBV4-3	TRBJ2-7	.	.	CASSQEGEGPNEQYF	TGCGCCAGCAGCCAAGAAGGTGAGGGCCCGAACGAGCAGTACTTC
TRBV20-1	TRBJ2-7	.	TRBD2	CSADGTTEEQYF	TGCAGTGCAGACGGGACTACGGAGGAGCAGTACTTC
TRBV19	TRBJ2-1	.	TRBD2	CASSTPGLGHNEQFF	TGTGCCAGTAGTACCCCGGGACTAGGGCACAATGAGCAGTTCTTC
TRBV2	TRBJ1-2	.	TRBD1	CASSVGQGGYGYTF	TGTGCCAGCAGTGTAGGACAGGGGGGGTACGGCTACACCTTC
TRBV15	TRBJ2-7	once	TRBD2	CATSRDGGRRGEQYF	TGTGCCACCAGCAGAGATGGCGGGAGAAGGGGCGAGCAGTACTTC
TRBV6-5	TRBJ2-1	.	.	CASSLTSDRWNEQFF	TGTGCCAGCAGTCTCACTAGCGACAGGTGGAATGAGCAGTTCTTC
TRBV3-1	TRBJ2-7	.	TRBD2	CASSQPPAGAHLGEQYF	TGTGCCAGCAGCCAACCCCCAGCGGGAGCCCACCTGGGCGAGCAGTACTTC
TRBV19	TRBJ1-2	.	.	CASSIERYAGYTF	TGTGCCAGTAGTATAGAACGGTACGCGGGCTACACCTTC
TRBV9	TRBJ2-6	.	.	CASSAQSSASGANVLTF	TGTGCCAGCAGCGCACAATCCAGTGCCTCCGGGGCCAACGTCCTGACTTTC
TRBV7-9	TRBJ2-7	.	TRBD1	CASFRGTGGHEQYF	TGTGCCAGCTTCCGAGGGACAGGGGGCCACGAGCAGTACTTC
TRBV29-1	TRBJ2-5	few	.	CSVGQSQETQYF	TGCAGCGTCGGACAGAGCCAAGAGACCCAGTACTTC
TRBV29-1	TRBJ2-7	.	.	CSVEGSTYEQYF	TGCAGCGTTGAGGGCAGTACCTACGAGCAGTACTTC
TRBV10-3	TRBJ2-3	.	TRBD2	CAISESALAASTDTQYF	TGTGCCATCAGTGAGTCGGCCCTAGCGGCAAGCACAGATACGCAGTATTTT
TRBV29-1	TRBJ1-2	.	.	CSVEEARGYTF	TGCAGCGTTGAAGAAGCTCGGGGCTACACCTTC
TRBV7-9	TRBJ1-1	few	.	CASSSRGANTEAFF	TGTGCCAGCAGCTCCCGGGGGGCAAACACTGAAGCTTTCTTT
TRBV29-1	TRBJ1-1	.	.	CSVNNRAMNTEAFF	TGCAGCGTCAACAACAGGGCAATGAACACTGAAGCTTTCTTT
TRBV11-2	TRBJ2-5	.	.	CASSLRPGQRQETQYF	TGTGCCAGCAGCTTAAGGCCCGGACAGCGCCAAGAGACCCAGTACTTC
TRBV9	TRBJ2-1	.	.	CASSVLGRNEQFF	TGTGCCAGCAGCGTACTTGGAAGGAATGAGCAGTTCTTC
TRBV20-1	TRBJ2-1	.	TRBD1	CTTTGVNEQFF	TGCACCACGACAGGGGTGAATGAGCAGTTCTTC
TRBV4-3	TRBJ2-6	.	.	CASSQLTGQSPLFGANVLTF	TGCGCCAGCAGCCAACTAACGGGCCAGTCCCCTCTCTTTGGGGCCAACGTCCTGACTTTC
TRBV12-3/TRBV12-4	TRBJ2-3	few	.	CASSLAHTDTQYF	TGTGCCAGCAGTTTAGCCCACACAGATACGCAGTATTTT
TRBV9	TRBJ2-5	once	TRBD2	CASSVGTGGPETQYF	TGTGCCAGCAGCGTAGGGACGGGAGGACCGGAGACCCAGTACTTC
TRBV7-3	TRBJ2-5	.	.	CASSRGQLETQYF	TGTGCCAGCAGCCGAGGACAGCTCGAGACCCAGTACTTC
TRBV20-1	TRBJ1-1	.	TRBD1	CSARDMTGGHTEAFF	TGCAGTGCTAGAGATATGACAGGGGGTCATACTGAAGCTTTCTTT
TRBV6-6	TRBJ2-7	once	.	CASSYGGFNYEQYF	TGTGCCAGCAGTTACGGCGGATTCAACTACGAGCAGTACTTC
TRBV12-3/TRBV12-4	TRBJ2-2	.	.	CASSYGPPGELFF	TGTGCCAGCAGCTACGGCCCTCCCGGGGAGCTGTTTTTT
TRBV14	TRBJ1-2	once	.	CASSLVGVGYGYTF	TGTGCCAGCAGCCTGGTCGGTGTGGGATACGGCTACACCTTC
TRBV6-2/TRBV6-3	TRBJ2-3	.	.	CASSFGGSGDTQYF	TGTGCCAGCAGTTTTGGCGGATCAGGGGATACGCAGTATTTT
TRBV5-1	TRBJ2-7	.	TRBD1	CASSLEGRTPGQGSEQYF	TGCGCCAGCAGCTTGGAAGGGCGTACACCGGGACAGGGGAGCGAGCAGTACTTC
TRBV28	TRBJ2-7	.	TRBD1	CASRHYVGQAYEQYF	TGTGCCAGCAGACACTATGTGGGACAGGCCTACGAGCAGTACTTC
TRBV7-8	TRBJ2-1	.	.	CASSPSRYNEQFF	TGTGCCAGCAGTCCCTCGCGCTACAATGAGCAGTTCTTC
TRBV24-1	TRBJ2-2	.	TRBD1	CATQGQGANTGELFF	TGTGCCACCCAGGGACAGGGGGCGAACACCGGGGAGCTGTTTTTT
TRBV24-1	TRBJ2-2	.	.	CATSPGGREVGELFF	TGTGCCACCAGTCCGGGGGGCAGGGAGGTCGGGGAGCTGTTTTTT
TRBV4-1	TRBJ2-1	.	TRBD2	CASSHRLGLAGPQEQFF	TGCGCCAGCAGCCACCGCCTCGGACTAGCGGGGCCCCAAGAGCAGTTCTTC